This entry concerns a single TCR beta chain. The CDR3 loop spans 14 amino acids. Trimming at V came to 6 bases and at J to 7 bases, leaving 6 bases not matched to a gene. Germline assignment: CDR1 SGHTA and CDR2 FQGTGA. This entry comes from a study of cytomegalovirus exposure and HLA in healthy donors. PCR amplification relied on 60 Vbeta primers (plus 13 Jbeta primers). Clones were read by immunoSEQ multiplex PCR, and TCRdb kept only the in-frame ones, dropping some. The table records some 150,000 clones, roughly four fifths of them present only once. Material for sequencing was PBMCs. The receptor comes from a female donor in good health and CMV-seronegative. The chain combines TRBV7-3 with TRBJ2-1; TRBD2 matches at 10 bases. The CDR3 here is CASRRTSGANEQFF. CDR3 bases: TGTGCCAGCAGACGGACTAGCGGAGCGAATGAGCAGTTCTTC.